The clone carrying this T cell receptor beta chain was picked up a small number of times. Its target is not known. The sample comes from a study of beta chain features in type 1 diabetes. Study outcomes and limitations: The study left unresolved whether HLA type influences TCRB rearrangement.

CDR3 length equals 16 residues. V was pared by 2 bases and J by 3 bases, with 7 bases of the junction left unmatched. CDR1 and CDR2 (germline): KGHSH, LQKENI. The entirety of the isolated RNA underwent reverse transcription, so expressed TCRB transcripts were sequenced. The repertoire was sequenced with immunoSEQ multiplex PCR; TCRdb's copy has only in-frame clones and lacks some. This sample has 430,000 or so clones, with about an eighth found just once. The sequence derives from a woman aged 18 to 35 in good health. Sequenced material: naive CD4+ T cells from blood. This sequence joins TRBV18 and TRBJ1-1; 9 positions match TRBD1. CDR3 residues: CASSPNRGLWDTEAFF. CDR3 nucleotides: TGTGCCAGCTCACCAAACAGGGGGCTTTGGGACACTGAAGCTTTCTTT.